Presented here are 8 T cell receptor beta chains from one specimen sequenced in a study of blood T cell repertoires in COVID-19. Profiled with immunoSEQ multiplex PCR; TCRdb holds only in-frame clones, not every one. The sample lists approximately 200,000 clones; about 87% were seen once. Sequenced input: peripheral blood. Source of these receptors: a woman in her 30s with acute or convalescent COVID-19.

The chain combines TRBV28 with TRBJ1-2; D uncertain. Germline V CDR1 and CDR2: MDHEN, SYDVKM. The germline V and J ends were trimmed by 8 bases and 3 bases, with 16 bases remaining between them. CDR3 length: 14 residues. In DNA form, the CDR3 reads TGTGCCAGCGTCACCCACGAGGGCGACTATGGCTACACCTTC. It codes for CASVTHEGDYGYTF.

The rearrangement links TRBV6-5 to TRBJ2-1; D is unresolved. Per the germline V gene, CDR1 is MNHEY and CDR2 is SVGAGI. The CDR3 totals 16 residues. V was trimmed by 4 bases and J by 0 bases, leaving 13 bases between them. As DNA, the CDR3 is TGTGCCAGCAGTTCTAAGGATCGGAGCTCCTACAATGAGCAGTTCTTC. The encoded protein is CASSSKDRSSYNEQFF.

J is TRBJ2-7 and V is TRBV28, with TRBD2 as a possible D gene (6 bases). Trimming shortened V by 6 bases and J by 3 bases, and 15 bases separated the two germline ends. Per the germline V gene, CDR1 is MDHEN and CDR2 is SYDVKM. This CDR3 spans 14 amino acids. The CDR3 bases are TGTGCCAGCAGCTCCGGGAGTACTAGCTACGAGCAGTACTTC. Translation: CASSSGSTSYEQYF.

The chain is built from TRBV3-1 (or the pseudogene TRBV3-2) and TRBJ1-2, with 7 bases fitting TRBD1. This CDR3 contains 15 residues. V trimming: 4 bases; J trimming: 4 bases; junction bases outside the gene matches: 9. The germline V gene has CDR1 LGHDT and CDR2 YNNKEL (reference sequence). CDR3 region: CASSPDSTGLYGYTF. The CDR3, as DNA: TGTGCCAGCAGCCCGGACTCGACAGGGCTCTATGGCTACACCTTC.

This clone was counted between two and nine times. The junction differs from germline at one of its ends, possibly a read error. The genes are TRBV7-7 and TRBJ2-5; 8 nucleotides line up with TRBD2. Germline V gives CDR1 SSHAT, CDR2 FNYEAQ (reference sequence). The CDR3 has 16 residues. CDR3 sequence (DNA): TGTGCTAGCAGCTCCACGGGAGGGCCGTTACCAGAGACCCAGTACTTC. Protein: CASSSTGGPLPETQYF.

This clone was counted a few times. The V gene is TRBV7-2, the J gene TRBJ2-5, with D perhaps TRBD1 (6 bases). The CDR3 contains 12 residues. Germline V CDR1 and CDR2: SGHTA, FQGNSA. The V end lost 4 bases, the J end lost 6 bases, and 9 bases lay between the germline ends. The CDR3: CASSSTGKTQYF. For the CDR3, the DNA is TGTGCCAGCAGCTCCACAGGGAAGACCCAGTACTTC.

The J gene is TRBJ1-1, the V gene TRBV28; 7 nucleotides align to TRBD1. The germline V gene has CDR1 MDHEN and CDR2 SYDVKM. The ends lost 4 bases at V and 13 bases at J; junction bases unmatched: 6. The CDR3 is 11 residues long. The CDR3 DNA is TGTGCCAGCAGTTCAGGGGGGAATAGTTTCTTT. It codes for CASSSGGNSFF.

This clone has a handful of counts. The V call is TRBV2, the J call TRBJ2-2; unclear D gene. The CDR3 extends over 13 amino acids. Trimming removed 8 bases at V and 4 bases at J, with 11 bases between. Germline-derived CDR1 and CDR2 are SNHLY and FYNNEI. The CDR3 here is CASSPERTGELFF. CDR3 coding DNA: TGTGCCAGCTCTCCTGAGCGCACCGGGGAGCTGTTTTTT.